The rows below give T cell receptor beta chains drawn from one sample of a study of shared clonotypes between healthy human individuals. This table comes from immunoSEQ multiplex PCR, and its TCRdb copy is limited to in-frame clones, with some not included. The table shows a few hundred thousand clones, with roughly 97% occurring only once. Source material: naive CD4+ T cells sorted from blood. The receptors were sampled from a woman in her 30s in good health. The CDR3 runs from the conserved cysteine through the conserved F or W. D genes are given only for firm matches. Not all rows give a size; the values are once, few, many and, for expanded clones, a class.

CATSRAVFSHEQYF	TGTGCCACCAGCAGAGCCGTCTTTTCCCACGAGCAGTACTTC	TRBJ2-7	TRBV15	NA	NA
CASSLRLWGEQFF	TGTGCCAGCAGCTTAAGATTGTGGGGAGAGCAGTTCTTC	TRBJ2-1	TRBV11-3	NA	NA
CASSSNQGPYGYTF	TGTGCCAGCAGCTCTAACCAGGGGCCCTATGGCTACACCTTC	TRBJ1-2	TRBV5-4	NA	NA
CASSDQRGEQFF	TGTGCCAGCAGTGACCAAAGGGGTGAGCAGTTCTTC	TRBJ2-1	TRBV6-4	NA	NA
CASSAKGQAQRKNTGELFF	TGTGCCAGCAGCGCAAAAGGACAGGCCCAAAGGAAAAACACCGGGGAGCTGTTTTTT	TRBJ2-2	TRBV7-9	TRBD1	NA
CASSGQVRELYNEQFF	TGTGCCAGCAGTGGACAGGTCCGGGAACTCTACAATGAGCAGTTCTTC	TRBJ2-1	TRBV2	NA	NA
CASSHRDRGTYNEQFF	TGCGCCAGCAGCCACCGGGACAGGGGGACCTACAATGAGCAGTTCTTC	TRBJ2-1	TRBV4-1	TRBD1	NA
CASSDSRSTYNEQFF	TGTGCCAGCAGTGACTCACGCTCTACCTACAATGAGCAGTTCTTC	TRBJ2-1	TRBV6-4	NA	NA
CASSLHDRMNTEAFF	TGTGCCAGCAGTCTCCACGACAGGATGAACACTGAAGCTTTCTTT	TRBJ1-1	TRBV27	NA	NA
CASRRGNEQFF	TGTGCCAGCAGAAGGGGTAATGAGCAGTTCTTC	TRBJ2-1	TRBV6-1	NA	NA
CASSEGLAEEETQYF	TGTGCCAGCAGTGAAGGACTAGCGGAAGAAGAGACCCAGTACTTC	TRBJ2-5	TRBV6-1	TRBD2	NA
CASSPPEDSHEQYF	TGTGCCAGCTCACCACCGGAGGACAGCCACGAGCAGTACTTC	TRBJ2-7	TRBV18	NA	NA
CASMRETGSHEQYF	TGTGCCAGCATGCGAGAGACAGGGTCCCACGAGCAGTACTTC	TRBJ2-7	TRBV27	TRBD1	NA
CAIPGPGTGQPQHF	TGTGCCATCCCGGGACCCGGGACCGGGCAGCCCCAGCATTTT	TRBJ1-5	TRBV28	NA	NA
CASSLYQGAGNTIYF	TGCGCCAGCAGCTTGTACCAGGGGGCGGGTAACACCATATATTTT	TRBJ1-3	TRBV5-1	TRBD1	NA
CASSLGGGNQPQHF	TGTGCCAGCAGCTTGGGGGGTGGCAATCAGCCCCAGCATTTT	TRBJ1-5	TRBV5-6	NA	NA
CASSQDSTLEAFF	TGTGCCAGCTCACAGGACAGCACCCTTGAAGCTTTCTTT	TRBJ1-1	TRBV18	NA	NA
CASSGIRTGTNTGELFF	TGTGCCAGCAGTGGTATCCGGACCGGGACGAACACCGGGGAGCTGTTTTTT	TRBJ2-2	TRBV27	NA	NA
CASSSTRHNEQFF	TGTGCCAGCAGTTCTACTAGACACAATGAGCAGTTCTTC	TRBJ2-1	TRBV28	NA	once
CATSRDVTGQGSYEQYF	TGTGCCACCAGCAGAGATGTCACGGGACAGGGGTCCTACGAGCAGTACTTC	TRBJ2-7	TRBV15	TRBD1	NA
CASGDDEQFF	TGTGCCAGCGGCGACGATGAGCAGTTCTTC	TRBJ2-1	TRBV9	NA	once
CAWSRLRDRGGYEQYF	TGTGCCTGGAGTCGTCTCCGGGACAGGGGAGGCTACGAGCAGTACTTC	TRBJ2-7	TRBV30	TRBD1	NA
CASSKQGGHGYTF	TGTGCCAGCAGTAAACAAGGGGGGCATGGCTACACCTTC	TRBJ1-2	TRBV25-1	NA	NA
CASSLRRDQETQYF	TGTGCCAGCAGCTTAAGGCGGGACCAAGAGACCCAGTACTTC	TRBJ2-5	TRBV7-9	NA	NA
CASSFWAGEGEAFF	TGTGCCAGCAGTTTCTGGGCGGGCGAGGGGGAAGCTTTCTTT	TRBJ1-1	TRBV27	NA	NA
CSVEGRLNTEAFF	TGCAGCGTTGAGGGACGGCTGAACACTGAAGCTTTCTTT	TRBJ1-1	TRBV29-1	NA	once
CASSERGGERPGELFF	TGTGCCAGCAGTGAAAGGGGTGGGGAGCGCCCCGGGGAGCTGTTTTTT	TRBJ2-2	TRBV6-1	NA	NA
CASSIAGTGNTEAFF	TGTGCCAGTAGTATTGCCGGGACAGGGAACACTGAAGCTTTCTTT	TRBJ1-1	TRBV19	TRBD1	NA
CASSIPTVQPQHF	TGTGCCAGCAGTATACCAACAGTTCAGCCCCAGCATTTT	TRBJ1-5	TRBV28	NA	NA
CASSDSRNEKLFF	TGTGCCAGCAGTGACAGCCGTAATGAAAAACTGTTTTTT	TRBJ1-4	TRBV28	NA	NA
CASSLDLHGGYNEQFF	TGTGCCAGCAGCTTAGATCTACATGGGGGTTACAATGAGCAGTTCTTC	TRBJ2-1	TRBV11-2	NA	NA
CASSGGPLNEKLFF	TGTGCCAGCAGCGGGGGGCCCCTTAATGAAAAACTGTTTTTT	TRBJ1-4	TRBV9	NA	once
CASSFTGTKETQYF	TGTGCCAGCAGTTTTACCGGGACTAAAGAGACCCAGTACTTC	TRBJ2-5	TRBV5-6	TRBD2	once
CASSPSSYVNEKLFF	TGTGCCAGCAGTCCTTCGAGCTACGTGAATGAAAAACTGTTTTTT	TRBJ1-4	TRBV6-5	NA	NA
CASRRPGTGTDTQYF	TGTGCCAGTAGGCGTCCCGGGACAGGCACAGATACGCAGTATTTT	TRBJ2-3	TRBV19	TRBD1	NA
CASSTVPGIQFF	TGTGCCAGCAGCACTGTCCCGGGCATTCAGTTCTTC	TRBJ2-1	TRBV5-8	NA	NA
CASEGYAEAFF	TGTGCCAGCGAGGGGTATGCTGAAGCTTTCTTT	TRBJ1-1	TRBV28	NA	NA
CASSKDRARSYEQYF	TGTGCCAGCAGCAAGGACAGGGCCCGCTCCTACGAGCAGTACTTC	TRBJ2-7	TRBV11-3	TRBD1	NA
CASGGEGTNEKLFF	TGTGCCAGCGGGGGGGAGGGAACTAATGAAAAACTGTTTTTT	TRBJ1-4	TRBV7-2	NA	NA